What follows describes a single TCR beta chain. Its target is unknown. Sample-barcoded 5' priming and a J-beta primer mix drove a second PCR of roughly 6 to 12 cycles. Every cDNA was tagged by a template-switch adaptor with 12 random nucleotides. TCRdb itself ran the 5' RACE reads through MiXCR, one entry per CDR3 protein. The sample records 2 million or so distinct CDR3 sequences, just under 50% being singletons. The source of the sample is a study of blood T cells in healthy people across ages. General observations from the study: Across samples, TCR beta diversity tracked strongly with naive T cell percentage. Using unsorted PBMCs precluded a conclusive naive versus antigen-experienced comparison.

The CDR3 extends over 16 amino acids. Germline assignment: CDR1 SNHLY and CDR2 FYNNEI. The V and J ends lost 4 bases and 3 bases respectively, with 16 bases between them. The chain carries TRBV2 and TRBJ1-5; D uncertain. The sequencing input was blood. This receptor was obtained from a woman aged 40 to 50 in good health. The CDR3 DNA is TGTGCCAGCAGTGGTGTCCCCCCGACCCTCAATCAGCCCCAGCATTTT. Amino acids: CASSGVPPTLNQPQHF.